This note documents a single T cell receptor beta chain sequence. The antigen is undetermined. Reverse transcription of roughly 0.5 to 1 ug RNA was carried out with random hexamers. TCRdb reprocessed the immunoSEQ multiplex PCR reads with MiXCR, giving one entry per CDR3 protein. The sample records some 200,000 distinct CDR3 sequences, approximately 96% being singletons. This CDR3 is 16 amino acids long. Trimming shortened V by 4 bases and J by 6 bases, and 16 bases separated the two germline ends. Germline CDR1 reads LGHNA; CDR2 reads YSLEER. This entry belongs to a study of CD8 T cells in Susac syndrome. Findings and limits, study-wide: Expansion of clones was not seen in the CD4+ T cell repertoires of Susac syndrome.

Sequencing targeted TCR beta in blood CD8+ and CD4+ T cells. While CD8+ and CD4+ T cells were isolated negatively, TEMRA cells were enriched by FACS. The receptor's source is a human donor with Susac syndrome. The sample taken for sequencing was CD4+ T cells from PBMCs. J is TRBJ1-6 and V is TRBV4-3; perhaps TRBD1 as D (6 bases). DNA for the CDR3: TGCGCCAGCAGCCCAGCAACGGCCAGGGGTAATTCACCCCTCCACTTT. Protein sequence: CASSPATARGNSPLHF.